This TCR beta chain was documented in a study of PD-L1 blockade in urothelial cancer. Study results and caveats: At 3 weeks on treatment, tumor-associated clones expanded more with durable benefit.

The repertoire was sequenced with immunoSEQ multiplex PCR; TCRdb's copy has only in-frame clones and lacks some. The table has about 120,000 clones, 86% seen once. CDR1 is SGHTA, CDR2 FQGTGA, per germline. CDR3 size: 15 residues. The V segment lost 1 base and the J segment 9 bases; nucleotides outside the gene matches: 9. A note on this clone: Its antigen is undetermined.

Time point meaning: peripheral blood 6 weeks after treatment start. The TCR comes from a man aged 50 or older with urothelial cancer. The rearrangement links TRBV7-3 to TRBJ2-4; 7 bases agree with TRBD2. Sequencing was performed on PBMCs, taken around atezolizumab (anti-PD-L1) treatment. The CDR3 coding sequence is TGTGCCAGCAGCTTAAACGGGGCTAGCGGAGGCATTCAGTACTTC. The encoded protein is CASSLNGASGGIQYF.